Sequencing of this T cell receptor beta chain was carried out in a study of blood T cell repertoires in COVID-19 (dated by TCRdb to 2020 to 2021). Turning to the overall study: The collaborator samples originated in the United States, Italy and Spain and spanned the acute and convalescent phases of COVID-19. The samples were drawn from the first 160 participants of the ongoing ImmuneRACE study and from 1,200 or so subjects provided by 6 global collaborators. The material from the prospective study consisted of cDNA or gDNA derived from T cells, B-cell-depleted T cells, or PBMCs. The repertoires were released in a freely available public database intended as a resource for research on the immune response to SARS-CoV-2. Where available, HLA class I and class II types were obtained from metadata supplied by the sample provider rather than from assay-based typing. Deeply sampled blood TCRbeta repertoires from subjects exposed to, actively infected with, or recovered from COVID-19 were included in the dataset. The sample metadata nearly always contained a de-identified subject ID, COVID-19 status, age in years and sex.

As for this clone: The specificity of this receptor is unknown. Per-base quality was not reported, and no clone a single base away is much larger than it.

In Seattle, one collaborating source enrolled patients while the infection was active and tracked those patients longitudinally over the course of disease. The collaborating institutions used their own protocols to collect whole blood in K2EDTA tubes. For TCRbeta analysis, collaborator samples were shipped as frozen whole blood, as isolated PBMCs, or as DNA extracted from either sample type. TCRbeta CDR3 regions were amplified from genomic DNA by means of the immunoSEQ Assay, a bias-controlled multiplex PCR. Per the source publication's procedure: Nucleated cell counts per sample were estimated from amplification of reference gene primers within the assay. To quantify the absolute abundance of each unique TCRbeta CDR3 rearrangement, sequence reads were collapsed and filtered. For each sample, productive Simpson clonality was calculated by taking the square root of Simpson's diversity index across productive rearrangements. Sourced from immuneACCESS, this table was stored by TCRdb with only in-frame sequences that have V and J called. A share of the clones is absent; for the studies checked, an unresolved V gene accounts for under half, and the remainder has no known explanation. The V and J calls and clone size were taken over from that table, and D and trimming were inferred from the DNA. The sample table records 300,000 to 400,000 clones; about 90% of these occur just once. The ten largest clones take up just under 7.5% of the sample.

V is cut by 4 bases and J by 1 base, and the space between the germline ends is 10 bases. Sequences SNHLY (CDR1) and FYNNEI (CDR2) are obtained from the germline V gene. The CDR3 goes from the cysteine to the phenylalanine over 14 residues. Only the CDR3 part of the read is kept: 42 bases, read in frame from the first base. General conclusions and limits of the study: Clinical and demographic metadata were provided uncurated, with the amount varying by source and participant.

This TCR was recovered from a woman in her sixties or seventies with COVID-19, enrolled during active disease. The chain uses TRBV2 and TRBJ1-2; 6 matching bases give a weak D call of TRBD1. Sequencing was carried out using peripheral blood. The nucleotides read TGTGCCAGCAGTGGAGGGGGGGTTAACTATGGCTACACCTTC. This yields the protein CASSGGGVNYGYTF.